A single sample gave rise to the 4 T cell receptor beta chains below, sequenced in a study of shared clonotypes between healthy human individuals. The assay was immunoSEQ multiplex PCR, and TCRdb's table has in-frame clones only and misses some. The sample lists more than 600,000 clones, 92% occurring once. Only CD45RO-negative cells positively selected for CCR7 counted as naive CD8 cells, so terminally differentiated effector memory CD45RA+ cells were excluded. Sequencing input: naive CD8+ T cells sorted from blood. These receptors were collected from a young man in good health.

The chain has TRBV18 and TRBJ2-7; D may be TRBD1 (6 bases). The CDR3 extends over 16 amino acids. The germline V gene encodes CDR1 KGHSH and CDR2 LQKENI. Trimming removed 3 bases from V and 4 bases from J, with 19 bases in between. CDR3 sequence: CASSPGTQGILYEQYF. The DNA of the CDR3 is TGTGCCAGCTCACCGGGCACCCAGGGGATTCTGTACGAGCAGTACTTC.

This chain connects TRBV15 to TRBJ2-7; D not certain. Looked up from germline, CDR1 is LNHNV and CDR2 is YYDKDF (reference sequence). V dropped 0 bases and J dropped 0 bases, with 9 bases sitting between them. The CDR3 contains 15 residues. CDR3 in amino acids: CATSRDRPSSYEQYF. The CDR3 DNA reads as TGTGCCACCAGCAGAGATAGGCCGAGCTCCTACGAGCAGTACTTC.

This chain connects TRBV5-1 to TRBJ2-4; the D is unclear. Germline assignment: CDR1 SGHRS and CDR2 YFSETQ. V lost 7 bases and J lost 8, with 13 bases in between. The CDR3 runs to 12 residues. CDR3 protein: CASRGDPDIQYF. In nucleotides, the CDR3 is TGCGCCAGCCGCGGAGATCCGGACATTCAGTACTTC.

Only one count was recorded for this clone. The chain carries TRBV4-1 and TRBJ2-7, with a weak D call TRBD2 (6 bases). CDR1 is MGHRA and CDR2 is YSYEKL in the germline V gene. V lost 0 bases, J lost 4 bases, and 7 bases lay in between. The CDR3 has 13 residues. CDR3: CASSQDGGYEQYF. The CDR3 nucleotides are TGCGCCAGCAGCCAAGATGGGGGGTACGAGCAGTACTTC.